These 27 T cell receptor beta chains share one sample of origin, sequenced in a study of T cell responses to AZD1222 COVID-19 vaccine. Method: immunoSEQ multiplex PCR; TCRdb's copy keeps in-frame clones and lacks some. Of about 150,000 clones in the sample, about 88% are singletons; the top ten hold 4.5% to 6%. The sequencing used peripheral blood, collected on day 0 of AZD1222 vaccination. These receptors came from an adult in good health.

V usage is TRBV12-2 and J usage is TRBJ2-7. TRBV12-2 is listed as a pseudogene. The CDR3 is 15 residues long. CDR3 nucleotides: TGTGCAAGTCGACGAGTGGTGGGATTAACCTACGAGCAGTACTTC. Protein product: CASRRVVGLTYEQYF.

V gene TRBV5-1 combines with J gene TRBJ2-1; 10 nucleotides agree with TRBD2. The junction had 13 bases not matched to a gene; V was cut back by 6 bases and J by 7 bases. The CDR3 contains 16 residues. CDR1 is SGHRS and CDR2 is YFSETQ in the germline V gene. CDR3 protein: CASNPGLAQRGNEQFF. The CDR3 coding sequence is TGCGCCAGCAACCCGGGACTAGCGCAAAGGGGGAATGAGCAGTTCTTC.

This clone was recorded only once. The rearrangement links TRBV5-1 to TRBJ1-3; a weak D match, TRBD1 (5 bases). V lost 4 bases to trimming and J lost 1 base, with 9 bases between them. This CDR3 comprises 14 residues. CDR1 SGHRS and CDR2 YFSETQ come from the germline V gene. This CDR3 reads CASSHGTSGNTIYF. CDR3 DNA: TGCGCCAGCAGCCACGGGACTTCTGGAAACACCATATATTTT.

This clone was picked up one time. V and J are TRBV19 and TRBJ1-6; 11 bases match TRBD1. Germline CDR1 is LNHDA and CDR2 is SQIVND (reference sequence). The V segment lost 6 bases and the J segment 11 bases; nucleotides outside the gene matches: 6. The CDR3 contains 14 residues. CDR3 amino acids: CASSSGTGGTPLHF. The CDR3 DNA follows: TGTGCCAGTAGCTCCGGGACAGGGGGAACACCCCTCCACTTT. The entire variable domain, with the rest obtained from reference TRBV19 and TRBJ1-6, is as follows: DGGITQSPKYLFRKEGQNVTLSCEQNLNHDAMYWYRQDPGQGLRLIYYSQIVNDFQKGDIAEGYSVSREKKESFPLTVTSAQKNPTAFYLCASSSGTGGTPLHFGNGTRLTVT.

V usage is TRBV7-9 and J usage is TRBJ1-4; weak D call: TRBD1 (6 bases). The germline V gene encodes CDR1 SEHNR and CDR2 FQNEAQ (reference sequence). The length of the CDR3 is 15 residues. Trimming left V 5 bases short and J 4 bases short, with 14 bases between. CDR3 loop: CASSPGTYSNEKLFF. The CDR3 DNA sequence: TGTGCCAGCAGCCCCGGGACATACAGTAATGAAAAACTGTTTTTT.

This clone has just a few counts. V usage is TRBV28 and J usage is TRBJ2-7; D is unresolved. Trimming shortened V by 6 bases and J by 9 bases, and 15 bases separated the two germline ends. This CDR3 contains 12 residues. Germline V lookup: CDR1 MDHEN, CDR2 SYDVKM. The CDR3 bases are TGTGCCAGCAGGACAACAAGCTTTGGGCAGTACTTC. Translated: CASRTTSFGQYF.

This chain uses TRBV10-1 with TRBJ2-1; D might be TRBD2 (6 bases). V dropped 2 bases and J dropped 8 bases, with 16 bases sitting between them. The CDR3 loop spans 15 amino acids. From germline, CDR1 is WNHNN and CDR2 SYGVQD (reference sequence). The CDR3 loop reads CASSEMRDGAHEQFF. CDR3 in DNA: TGCGCCAGCAGTGAGATGCGGGACGGGGCACATGAGCAGTTCTTC.

The chain uses TRBV11-3 and TRBJ2-7, with a tentative D call TRBD2 (5 bases). The ends were cut back, 0 bases at V and 3 bases at J, with 15 bases in the middle. Germline V gene sequence: CDR1 SGHNT, CDR2 YENEEA. CDR3 size: 16 residues. CDR3 bases: TGTGCCAGCAGCTTAGATAGTTGGGGAGCTAACTACGAGCAGTACTTC. It translates to CASSLDSWGANYEQYF.

The genes are TRBV7-2 and TRBJ1-3; 9 nucleotides align to TRBD1. The CDR3 consists of 16 residues. Losses at the gene ends were 4 bases for V and 4 bases for J; bases not matched to a gene: 8. Germline assignment: CDR1 SGHTA and CDR2 FQGNSA. The CDR3 protein is CASSSSGTGWGNTIYF. In DNA, the CDR3 is TGTGCCAGCAGCTCATCCGGGACAGGGTGGGGAAACACCATATATTTT.

CDR3 residues: CASSSTGGREKLFF. CDR3 sequence (DNA): TGTGCCAGCAGTTCGACAGGGGGCCGTGAAAAACTGTTTTTT. This chain joins TRBV6-5 and TRBJ1-4, with 10 bases fitting TRBD1. Unmatched junction bases numbered 3, after V lost 4 bases and J lost 7 bases. The CDR3 is 14 amino acids. The germline V gene encodes CDR1 MNHEY and CDR2 SVGAGI.

CDR3 region: CASSPRGEYNEQFF. The CDR3 bases are TGTGCCAGCAGCCCGAGGGGAGAATACAATGAGCAGTTCTTC. This chain links TRBV7-6 with TRBJ2-1; D is possibly TRBD1 or TRBD2 (5 bases each). The germline V and J ends were trimmed by 5 bases and 4 bases, with 12 bases remaining between them. This CDR3 region has 14 residues. Germline V CDR1 and CDR2: SGHVS, FNYEAQ. Full variable domain (remainder filled in from reference TRBV7-6 and TRBJ2-1): GAGVSQSPRYKVTKRGQDVALRCDPISGHVSLYWYRQALGQGPEFLTYFNYEAQQDKSGLPNDRFSAERPEGSISTLTIQRTEQRDSAMYRCASSPRGEYNEQFFGPGTRLTVL.

The gene calls are TRBV7-2 and TRBJ1-2; D not resolved. The V and J ends lost 5 bases and 1 base respectively, with 17 bases between them. The CDR3 totals 16 residues. Germline V gene sequence: CDR1 SGHTA, CDR2 FQGNSA. The CDR3 sequence: CASSPRKGLFNYGYTF. The CDR3 DNA reads TGTGCCAGCAGCCCAAGGAAGGGCCTCTTTAACTATGGCTACACCTTC.

V gene TRBV7-2 combines with J gene TRBJ1-6; no firm D call. The V and J ends lost 5 bases and 6 bases respectively, with 14 bases between them. CDR3 size: 15 residues. Per the germline V gene, CDR1 is SGHTA and CDR2 is FQGNSA. CDR3 DNA sequence: TGTGCCAGCAGCGTTATCGTCGGGTTTAATTCACCCCTCCACTTT. This encodes CASSVIVGFNSPLHF.

V is TRBV5-4 and J is TRBJ1-1, with a weak D call TRBD1 (5 bases). Germline V gene sequence: CDR1 SGHNT, CDR2 YYREEE (reference sequence). The germline V and J ends were trimmed by 2 bases and 6 bases, with 14 bases remaining between them. The length of the CDR3 is 14 residues. In DNA, the CDR3 is TGTGCCAGCAGCTTAAAGACAGTGGCCGCTGAAGCTTTCTTT. This sequence encodes CASSLKTVAAEAFF.

The chain joins TRBV5-4 to TRBJ2-1, with 10 bases matching TRBD2. From germline, CDR1 is SGHNT and CDR2 YYREEE (reference sequence). With 2 bases clipped from V and 7 bases from J, the junction kept 15 bases outside the gene matches. The CDR3 loop spans 18 amino acids. The CDR3 loop reads CASSFKTSGRALFNEQFF. The CDR3 DNA follows: TGTGCCAGCAGCTTTAAGACAAGCGGGAGGGCCCTCTTTAATGAGCAGTTCTTC.

The chain recombines TRBV19 with TRBJ2-2; 15 bases align to TRBD2. CDR3 length: 19 residues. CDR1 is LNHDA and CDR2 is SQIVND in the germline V gene (reference sequence). Trimming cost V 3 bases and J 5 bases; bases outside gene matches: 10. CDR3 coding DNA: TGTGCCAGTAGTATGGCAGGCGGACTAGCGGGAGGGCATACCGGGGAGCTGTTTTTT. Translation: CASSMAGGLAGGHTGELFF.

The chain joins TRBV20-1 to TRBJ2-7; 8 bases agree with TRBD2. The CDR3 is 14 amino acids. After removal of 3 bases from V and 6 bases from J, the junction contained 10 bases not matched to a gene. CDR1 is DFQATT and CDR2 is SNEGSKA in the germline V gene (reference sequence). CDR3 sequence: CSASSGGRSPEQYF. The DNA of the CDR3 is TGCAGTGCTAGTTCCGGCGGGAGGTCCCCCGAGCAGTACTTC.

In nucleotides, the CDR3 is TGTGCCAGCAGTACAGGGGGCCGGTCCCATGGCTACACCTTC. Residues: CASSTGGRSHGYTF. The rearrangement links TRBV28 to TRBJ1-2, with 9 bases matching TRBD1. The germline CDR1 and CDR2 sequences are MDHEN and SYDVKM. Trimming cost V 5 bases and J 6 bases; bases outside gene matches: 7. CDR3 length: 14 amino acids.

The DNA for the CDR3 is TGTGCCAGCAGTCCCCTGAAGACTACTAGCACAGATACGCAGTATTTT. It encodes CASSPLKTTSTDTQYF. The chain combines TRBV28 with TRBJ2-3, with D perhaps TRBD2 (5 bases). The germline gives CDR1 MDHEN, CDR2 SYDVKM. The CDR3 length is 16 residues. V shed 5 bases and J shed 0 bases, with 15 bases lying between them.

The V gene is TRBV2, the J gene TRBJ2-3; D may be TRBD2 (5 bases). CDR3 size: 14 residues. Germline CDR1 SNHLY, CDR2 FYNNEI. V was trimmed by 4 bases and J by 4 bases, leaving 12 bases between them. CDR3 amino acids: CASSALLEADTQYF. As DNA, the CDR3 is TGTGCCAGCAGTGCCTTACTAGAGGCAGATACGCAGTATTTT.

The genes are TRBV6-2 or TRBV6-3 and TRBJ1-2, with D unresolved. The germline V and J ends were trimmed by 3 bases and 3 bases, with 8 bases remaining between them. The germline CDR1 and CDR2 sequences are MNHEY and SVGEGT. CDR3 length: 13 residues. CDR3 region: CASSYEKYYGYTF. CDR3 bases: TGTGCCAGCAGTTATGAGAAGTACTATGGCTACACCTTC.

The chain combines TRBV7-9 with TRBJ1-1; D is possibly TRBD1 (5 bases). V gave up 5 bases and J gave up 11 bases, with 15 bases separating them. The germline V gene encodes CDR1 SEHNR and CDR2 FQNEAQ (reference sequence). The CDR3 has 12 amino acids. The CDR3 DNA reads as TGTGCCAGCAGCGGTAGACAGCCGGCGGCTTTCTTT. This translates into CASSGRQPAAFF.

The chain links TRBV5-4 to TRBJ1-1; D remains unclear. Germline V gives CDR1 SGHNT, CDR2 YYREEE (reference sequence). The CDR3 is 14 amino acids. Trimming left V 1 base short and J 0 bases short, with 7 bases between. The CDR3, as DNA: TGTGCCAGCAGCTTGACAGCCGTGAACACTGAAGCTTTCTTT. Translated: CASSLTAVNTEAFF.

The V gene is TRBV7-9, the J gene TRBJ1-2; D is uncertain. The CDR3 length is 15 residues. Trimming pared 1 base from V and 5 bases from J, leaving 14 bases between. Germline V gene sequence: CDR1 SEHNR, CDR2 FQNEAQ (reference sequence). The CDR3 here is CASSLESHGRYGYTF. In DNA form, the CDR3 reads TGTGCCAGCAGCTTAGAAAGCCACGGGAGGTATGGCTACACCTTC. The variable domain in full, completed from reference TRBV7-9 and TRBJ1-2, reads DTGVSQNPRHKITKRGQNVTFRCDPISEHNRLYWYRQTLGQGPEFLTYFQNEAQLEKSRLLSDRFSAERPKGSFSTLEIQRTEQGDSAMYLCASSLESHGRYGYTFGSGTRLTVV.

The rearrangement links TRBV7-9 to TRBJ1-1; 9 positions agree with TRBD1. This CDR3 is 16 amino acids long. The V and J ends lost 4 bases and 1 base, in that order; junction bases with no gene match: 7. In germline, CDR1 is SEHNR, CDR2 FQNEAQ (reference sequence). CDR3 in DNA: TGTGCCAGCAGCTCCTCCCGGACAGGGGAGAACACTGAAGCTTTCTTT. Translation: CASSSSRTGENTEAFF.

J is TRBJ1-1 and V is TRBV14; D possibly corresponds to TRBD1 (6 bases). From germline, CDR1 is SGHDN and CDR2 FVKESK. The CDR3 has 15 residues. V was shortened by 3 bases and J by 4 bases, with 15 bases between the two germline ends. The CDR3: CASSQLQGVGTEAFF. The CDR3 nucleotides read TGTGCCAGCAGCCAGTTACAGGGAGTCGGCACTGAAGCTTTCTTT.

A few counts support this clone. The rearrangement uses TRBV7-2 and TRBJ1-1, with D unresolved. Germline CDR1 SGHTA, CDR2 FQGNSA. CDR3 length equals 13 residues. The V end was cut by 7 bases, the J end by 1 base, with 10 bases between. The CDR3 sequence: CASTLDANTEAFF. The CDR3 DNA is TGTGCCAGCACCCTAGACGCGAACACTGAAGCTTTCTTT. The whole variable domain, filled in from reference TRBV7-2 and TRBJ1-1, reads GAGVSQSPSNKVTEKGKDVELRCDPISGHTALYWYRQSLGQGLEFLIYFQGNSAPDKSGLPSDRFSAERTGGSVSTLTIQRTQQEDSAVYLCASTLDANTEAFFGQGTRLTVV.